This is a list of T cell receptor beta chains from one sample in a study of cytomegalovirus exposure and HLA in healthy donors. TCRdb's table, derived via immunoSEQ multiplex PCR, lists solely in-frame clones and lacks some. The sample includes about 81,000 clones, 80% to 90% of them seen just once. Material for sequencing was PBMCs. The source of these receptors is a man aged 18 to 30 in good health and CMV-seronegative. Both conserved end residues are part of each CDR3. The D gene is left open where the match is weak. Part of the rows lack a size; the others show once, few, many or a class for expanded clones.

j_call	d_call	v_call	clone_size	cdr3_aa	cdr3_nt
TRBJ1-2	TRBD1	TRBV7-9	.	CASSLTGPLHTF	TGTGCCAGCAGCCTGACAGGGCCTCTCCACACCTTC
TRBJ2-7	TRBD2	TRBV28	once	CATKRELREQYF	TGTGCCACCAAGCGGGAGCTCCGCGAGCAGTACTTC
TRBJ1-2	TRBD1	TRBV25-1	.	CASSEYPGGLIYGYTF	TGTGCCAGCAGTGAATATCCAGGGGGCTTAATCTATGGCTACACCTTC
TRBJ2-7	TRBD2	TRBV5-5	.	CASSLAGGRDEQYF	TGTGCCAGCAGTCTAGCGGGAGGGCGCGACGAGCAGTACTTC
TRBJ1-4	TRBD1	TRBV27	.	CASSFRDRGNEKLFF	TGTGCCAGCAGTTTCAGAGACAGGGGAAACGAAAAACTGTTTTTT
TRBJ2-7	TRBD2	TRBV29-1	once	CSVQTRLALSREQYF	TGCAGCGTCCAAACTAGACTAGCTCTGTCGAGGGAGCAGTACTTC
TRBJ1-6	TRBD1	TRBV7-2	.	CASSSGQVGDSPPHF	TGTGCCAGCAGCTCCGGACAGGTGGGGGATTCACCCCCCCACTTT
TRBJ2-7	.	TRBV2	.	CASSTMRRQYF	TGTGCCAGCAGTACCATGAGGAGGCAGTACTTC
TRBJ2-1	TRBD2	TRBV2	.	CASLVSGGSRDNEQFF	TGTGCCAGCTTAGTTTCGGGCGGGAGTCGGGACAATGAGCAGTTCTTC
TRBJ2-1	TRBD2	TRBV4-2	.	CASSRLSGTSGSYEQFF	TGTGCCAGCAGCCGCCTCTCCGGGACTAGCGGGTCCTATGAGCAGTTCTTC
TRBJ2-3	TRBD2	TRBV30	once	CAWSVGVGGVRDTQYF	TGTGCCTGGAGTGTAGGTGTGGGGGGGGTAAGAGATACGCAGTATTTT
TRBJ2-1	TRBD2	TRBV11-2	few	CASSLVRAGGGNEQFF	TGTGCCAGCAGCTTAGTGCGAGCGGGAGGAGGAAATGAGCAGTTCTTC
TRBJ2-1	TRBD2	TRBV7-3	.	CASSLIGEGPGNNEQFF	TGTGCCAGCAGCTTAATAGGGGAGGGGCCAGGGAACAATGAGCAGTTCTTC
TRBJ1-2	TRBD1	TRBV19	.	CASSLATGRTGYTF	TGTGCCAGTAGTCTTGCGACAGGGCGGACGGGCTACACCTTC
TRBJ2-7	.	TRBV28	.	CASSHTGLSYEQYF	TGTGCCAGCAGCCATACGGGGTTATCCTACGAGCAGTACTTC
TRBJ2-3	TRBD2	TRBV6-1	few	CASSEALAGGTDTQYF	TGTGCCAGCAGTGAAGCCTTAGCGGGAGGGACAGATACGCAGTATTTT
TRBJ2-2	TRBD1	TRBV10-3	.	CAISEPGQGFTGELFF	TGTGCCATCAGTGAGCCGGGACAGGGGTTCACCGGGGAGCTGTTTTTT
TRBJ2-1	TRBD2	TRBV9	once	CASSETGTNYNEQFF	TGTGCCAGCAGCGAGACCGGGACTAACTACAATGAGCAGTTCTTC
TRBJ2-5	TRBD2	TRBV9	.	CASSVASGTSGKLQETQYF	TGTGCCAGCAGCGTAGCGTCGGGGACTAGCGGAAAACTCCAAGAGACCCAGTACTTC
TRBJ2-7	.	TRBV4-2	once	CASSQDHQYYEQYF	TGTGCCAGCAGCCAAGATCATCAATACTACGAGCAGTACTTC
TRBJ1-1	.	TRBV28	.	CASSWQGAEAFF	TGTGCCAGCAGCTGGCAGGGCGCTGAAGCTTTCTTT
TRBJ1-1	.	TRBV18	.	CASSPWDTPLYTEAFF	TGTGCCAGCTCACCGTGGGACACCCCTTTGTACACTGAAGCTTTCTTT
TRBJ2-3	TRBD2	TRBV9	.	CASSPTSGSTDTQYF	TGTGCCAGCAGCCCGACTAGCGGTAGCACAGATACGCAGTATTTT
TRBJ2-1	TRBD2	TRBV18	.	CASSPLGTSPSYNEQFF	TGTGCCAGCTCACCCCTTGGGACTAGCCCCTCCTACAATGAGCAGTTCTTC
TRBJ2-3	.	TRBV5-1	.	CASSLGRDTQYF	TGCGCCAGCAGCTTGGGGCGGGATACGCAGTATTTT
TRBJ2-2	.	TRBV28	.	CASSLLGTMNTGELFF	TGTGCCAGCAGTTTATTGGGGACAATGAACACCGGGGAGCTGTTTTTT
TRBJ2-1	TRBD1	TRBV5-8	.	CASSQGQGIYNEQFF	TGTGCCAGCAGCCAGGGACAGGGAATTTACAATGAGCAGTTCTTC
TRBJ1-4	TRBD1	TRBV7-9	once	CASSRRSGGPTNEKLFF	TGTGCCAGCAGCCGACGTTCAGGGGGCCCAACTAATGAAAAACTGTTTTTT
TRBJ1-5	.	TRBV16	once	CASSEVVQPQHF	TGTGCCAGCAGCGAGGTCGTTCAGCCCCAGCATTTT
TRBJ1-4	.	TRBV2	.	CASNESGAREKLFF	TGTGCCAGCAACGAGTCAGGGGCCAGAGAAAAACTGTTTTTT
TRBJ1-1	.	TRBV28	.	CASSLLGANTEAFF	TGTGCCAGCAGTTTACTAGGGGCGAACACTGAAGCTTTCTTT